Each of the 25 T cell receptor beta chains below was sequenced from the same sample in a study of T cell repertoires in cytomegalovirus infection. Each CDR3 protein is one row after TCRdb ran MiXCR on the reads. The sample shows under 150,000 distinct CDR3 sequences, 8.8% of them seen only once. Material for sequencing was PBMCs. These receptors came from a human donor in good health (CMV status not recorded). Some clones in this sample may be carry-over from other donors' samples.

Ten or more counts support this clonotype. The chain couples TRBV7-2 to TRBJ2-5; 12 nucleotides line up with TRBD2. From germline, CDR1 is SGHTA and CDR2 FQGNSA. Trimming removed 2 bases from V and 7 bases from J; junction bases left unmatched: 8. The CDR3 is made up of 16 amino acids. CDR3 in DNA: TGTGCCAGCAGCTTAAGACTAGCGGGGGTGGGTGGGACCCAGTACTTC. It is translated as CASSLRLAGVGGTQYF.

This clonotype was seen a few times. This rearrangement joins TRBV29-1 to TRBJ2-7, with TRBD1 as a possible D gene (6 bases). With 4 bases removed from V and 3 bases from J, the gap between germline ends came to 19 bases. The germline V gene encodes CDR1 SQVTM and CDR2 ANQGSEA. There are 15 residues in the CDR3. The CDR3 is CSVAGLRDNYYEQYF. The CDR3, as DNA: TGCAGCGTTGCGGGGCTTCGGGACAACTACTACGAGCAGTACTTC.

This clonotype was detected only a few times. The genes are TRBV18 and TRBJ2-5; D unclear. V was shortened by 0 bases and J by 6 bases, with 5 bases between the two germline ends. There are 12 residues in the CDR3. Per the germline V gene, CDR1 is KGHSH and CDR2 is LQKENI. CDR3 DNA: TGTGCCAGCTCACCACCAACAAAGACCCAGTACTTC. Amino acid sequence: CASSPPTKTQYF. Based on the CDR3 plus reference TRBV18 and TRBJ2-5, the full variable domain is NAGVMQNPRHLVRRRGQEARLRCSPMKGHSHVYWYRQLPEEGLKFMVYLQKENIIDESGMPKERFSAEFPKEGPSILRIQQVVRGDSAAYFCASSPPTKTQYFGPGTRLLVL.

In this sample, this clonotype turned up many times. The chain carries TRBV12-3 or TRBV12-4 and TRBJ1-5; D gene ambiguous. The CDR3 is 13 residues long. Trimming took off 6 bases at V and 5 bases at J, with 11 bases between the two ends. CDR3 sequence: CASRAPGDQPQHF. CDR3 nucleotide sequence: TGTGCCAGCAGGGCACCCGGGGATCAGCCCCAGCATTTT.

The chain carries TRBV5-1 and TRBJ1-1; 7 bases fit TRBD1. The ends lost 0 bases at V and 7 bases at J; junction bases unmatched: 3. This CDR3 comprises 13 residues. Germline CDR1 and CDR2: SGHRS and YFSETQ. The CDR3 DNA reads TGCGCCAGCAGCTTGGGACAGGGCTATGAAGCTTTCTTT. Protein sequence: CASSLGQGYEAFF.

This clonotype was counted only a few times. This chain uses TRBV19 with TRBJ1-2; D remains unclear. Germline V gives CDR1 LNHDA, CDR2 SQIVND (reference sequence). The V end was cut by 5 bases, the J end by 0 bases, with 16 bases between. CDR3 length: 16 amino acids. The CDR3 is CASSRPRGGANYGYTF. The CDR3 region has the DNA TGTGCCAGTAGTCGGCCAAGAGGAGGAGCTAACTATGGCTACACCTTC.

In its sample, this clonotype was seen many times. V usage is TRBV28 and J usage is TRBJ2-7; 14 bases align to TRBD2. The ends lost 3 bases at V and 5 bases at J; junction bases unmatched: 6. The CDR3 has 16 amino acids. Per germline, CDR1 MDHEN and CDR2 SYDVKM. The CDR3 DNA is TGTGCCAGCAGTTTCCGACTAGCGGGGGGGCTCCACGAGCAGTACTTC. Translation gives CASSFRLAGGLHEQYF.

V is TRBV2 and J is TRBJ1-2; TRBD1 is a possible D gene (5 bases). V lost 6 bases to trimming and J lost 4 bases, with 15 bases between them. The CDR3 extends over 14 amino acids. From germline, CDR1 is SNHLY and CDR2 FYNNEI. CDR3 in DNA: TGTGCCAGCAGGGACACCGGGACGGTCTATGGCTACACCTTC. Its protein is CASRDTGTVYGYTF.

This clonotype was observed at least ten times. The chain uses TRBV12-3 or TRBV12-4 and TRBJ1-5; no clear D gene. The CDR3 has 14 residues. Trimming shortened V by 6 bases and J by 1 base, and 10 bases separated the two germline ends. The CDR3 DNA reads TGTGCCAGCAGACCCGACAAGAGCAATCAGCCCCAGCATTTT. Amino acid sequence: CASRPDKSNQPQHF.

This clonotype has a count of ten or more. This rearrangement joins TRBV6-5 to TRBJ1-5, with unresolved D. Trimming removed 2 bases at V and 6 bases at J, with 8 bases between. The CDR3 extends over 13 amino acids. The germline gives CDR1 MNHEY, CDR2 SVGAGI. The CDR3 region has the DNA TGTGCCAGCAGTTACCAACCTCGTCAGCCCCAGCATTTT. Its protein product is CASSYQPRQPQHF.

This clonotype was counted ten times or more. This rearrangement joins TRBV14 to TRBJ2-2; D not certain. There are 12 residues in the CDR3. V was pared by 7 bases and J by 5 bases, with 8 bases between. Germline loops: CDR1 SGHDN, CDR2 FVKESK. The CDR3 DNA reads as TGTGCCAGCAACCATATTACCGGGGAGCTGTTTTTT. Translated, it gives CASNHITGELFF. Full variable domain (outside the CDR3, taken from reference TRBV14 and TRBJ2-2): EAGVTQFPSHSVIEKGQTVTLRCDPISGHDNLYWYRRVMGKEIKFLLHFVKESKQDESGMPNNRFLAERTGGTYSTLKVQPAELEDSGVYFCASNHITGELFFGEGSRLTVL.

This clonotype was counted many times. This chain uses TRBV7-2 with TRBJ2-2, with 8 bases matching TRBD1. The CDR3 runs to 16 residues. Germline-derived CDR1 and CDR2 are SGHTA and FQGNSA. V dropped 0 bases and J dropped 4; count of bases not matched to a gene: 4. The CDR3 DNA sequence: TGTGCCAGCAGCTTAGCGGGGACAGGACGCACCGGGGAGCTGTTTTTT. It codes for CASSLAGTGRTGELFF. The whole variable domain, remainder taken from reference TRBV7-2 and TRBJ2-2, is GAGVSQSPSNKVTEKGKDVELRCDPISGHTALYWYRQSLGQGLEFLIYFQGNSAPDKSGLPSDRFSAERTGGSVSTLTIQRTQQEDSAVYLCASSLAGTGRTGELFFGEGSRLTVL.

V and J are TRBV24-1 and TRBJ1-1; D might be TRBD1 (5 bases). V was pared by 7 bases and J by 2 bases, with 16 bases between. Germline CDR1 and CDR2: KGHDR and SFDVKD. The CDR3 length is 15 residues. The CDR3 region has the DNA TGTGCCACCAGCGGCCCGGGGGTCAGCAACACTGAAGCTTTCTTT. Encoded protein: CATSGPGVSNTEAFF.

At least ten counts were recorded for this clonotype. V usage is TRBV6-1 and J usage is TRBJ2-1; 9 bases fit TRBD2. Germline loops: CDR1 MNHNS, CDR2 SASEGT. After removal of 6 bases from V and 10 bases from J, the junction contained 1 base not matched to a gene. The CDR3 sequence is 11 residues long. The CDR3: CASRLAGEQFF. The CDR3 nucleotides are TGTGCCAGCAGGCTAGCGGGGGAGCAGTTCTTC.

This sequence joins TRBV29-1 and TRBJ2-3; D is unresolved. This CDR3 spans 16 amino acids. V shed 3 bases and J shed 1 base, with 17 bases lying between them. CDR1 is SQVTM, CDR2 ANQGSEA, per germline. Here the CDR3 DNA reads TGCAGCGTTGACGGACGTAGCTCCCGGGGCACAGATACGCAGTATTTT. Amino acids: CSVDGRSSRGTDTQYF.

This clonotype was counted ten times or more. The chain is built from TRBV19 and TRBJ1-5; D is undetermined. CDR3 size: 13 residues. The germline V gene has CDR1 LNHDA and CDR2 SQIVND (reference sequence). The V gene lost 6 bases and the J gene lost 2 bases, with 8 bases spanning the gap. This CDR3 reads CASRILGNQPQHF. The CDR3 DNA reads TGTGCCAGTAGAATCCTTGGCAATCAGCCCCAGCATTTT. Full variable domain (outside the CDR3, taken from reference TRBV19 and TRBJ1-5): DGGITQSPKYLFRKEGQNVTLSCEQNLNHDAMYWYRQDPGQGLRLIYYSQIVNDFQKGDIAEGYSVSREKKESFPLTVTSAQKNPTAFYLCASRILGNQPQHFGDGTRLSIL.

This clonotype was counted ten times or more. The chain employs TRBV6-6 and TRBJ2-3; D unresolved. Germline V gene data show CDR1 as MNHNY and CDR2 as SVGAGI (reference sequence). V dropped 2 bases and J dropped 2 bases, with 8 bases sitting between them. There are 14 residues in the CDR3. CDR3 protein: CASSYLTDTDTQYF. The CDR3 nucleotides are TGTGCCAGCAGTTACCTAACAGACACAGATACGCAGTATTTT.

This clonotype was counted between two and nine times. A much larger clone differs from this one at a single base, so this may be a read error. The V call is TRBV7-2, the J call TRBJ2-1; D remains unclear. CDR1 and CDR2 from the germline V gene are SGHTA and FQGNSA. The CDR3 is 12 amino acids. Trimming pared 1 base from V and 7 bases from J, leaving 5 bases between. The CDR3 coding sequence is TGTGCCAGCAGCTTAGAGAGGAATGAGCAGTTCTTC. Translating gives CASSLERNEQFF. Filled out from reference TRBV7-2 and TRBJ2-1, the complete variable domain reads GAGVSQSPSNKVTEKGKDVELRCDPISGHTALYWYRQSLGQGLEFLIYFQGNSAPDKSGLPSDRFSAERTGGSVSTLTIQRTQQEDSAVYLCASSLERNEQFFGPGTRLTVL.

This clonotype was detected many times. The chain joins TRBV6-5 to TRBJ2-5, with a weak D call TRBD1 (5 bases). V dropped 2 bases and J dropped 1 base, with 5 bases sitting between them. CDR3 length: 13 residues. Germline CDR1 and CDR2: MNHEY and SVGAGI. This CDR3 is CASSYRGQETQYF. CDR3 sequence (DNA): TGTGCCAGCAGTTACAGGGGCCAAGAGACCCAGTACTTC.

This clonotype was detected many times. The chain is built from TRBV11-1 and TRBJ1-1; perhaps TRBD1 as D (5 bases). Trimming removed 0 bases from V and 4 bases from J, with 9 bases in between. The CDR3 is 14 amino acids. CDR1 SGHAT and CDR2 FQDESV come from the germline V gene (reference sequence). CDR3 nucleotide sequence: TGTGCCAGCAGCTTAGCGGCGGGGGGCACTGAAGCTTTCTTT. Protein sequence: CASSLAAGGTEAFF.

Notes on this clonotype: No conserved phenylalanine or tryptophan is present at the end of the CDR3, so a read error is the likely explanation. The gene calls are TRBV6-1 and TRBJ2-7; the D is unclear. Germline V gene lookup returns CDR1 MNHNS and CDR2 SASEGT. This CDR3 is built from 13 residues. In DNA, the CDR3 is TGCGCCAGCAGTAGGGCAGATGCTTACGAGCAGTACTTG. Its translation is CASSRADAYEQYL.

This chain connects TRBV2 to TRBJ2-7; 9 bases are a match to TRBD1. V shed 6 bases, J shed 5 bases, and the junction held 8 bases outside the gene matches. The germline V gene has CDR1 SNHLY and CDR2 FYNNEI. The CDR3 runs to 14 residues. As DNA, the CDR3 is TGTGCCAGCAGGGGGACAGGGACAGTAAACGAGCAGTACTTC. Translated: CASRGTGTVNEQYF.

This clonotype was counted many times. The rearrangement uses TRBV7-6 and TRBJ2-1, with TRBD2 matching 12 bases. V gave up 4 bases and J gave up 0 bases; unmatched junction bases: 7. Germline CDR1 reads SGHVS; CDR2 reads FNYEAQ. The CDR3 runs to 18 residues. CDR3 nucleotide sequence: TGTGCCAGCAGCTCAGGACTAGCGGGGTTCAGCTCCTACAATGAGCAGTTCTTC. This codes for CASSSGLAGFSSYNEQFF.

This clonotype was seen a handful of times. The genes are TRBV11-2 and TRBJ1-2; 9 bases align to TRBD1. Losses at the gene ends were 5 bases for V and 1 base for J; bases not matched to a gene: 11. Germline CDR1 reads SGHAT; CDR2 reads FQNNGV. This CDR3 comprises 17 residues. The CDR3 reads CASSRDRVVPVNYGYTF. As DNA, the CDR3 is TGTGCCAGCAGCCGGGACAGGGTGGTTCCGGTTAACTATGGCTACACCTTC.

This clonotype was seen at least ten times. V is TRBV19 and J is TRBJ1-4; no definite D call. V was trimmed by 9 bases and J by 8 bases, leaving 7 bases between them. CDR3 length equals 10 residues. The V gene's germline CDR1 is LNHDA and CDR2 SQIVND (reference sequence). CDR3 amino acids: CARSEEKLFF. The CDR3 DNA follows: TGTGCCAGGTCAGAAGAAAAACTGTTTTTT.